The 26 T cell receptor beta chains given below trace back to one sample, sequenced in a study of shared clonotypes between healthy human individuals. Method: immunoSEQ multiplex PCR; TCRdb's copy keeps in-frame clones and lacks some. The sample lists more than 2 million clones; approximately 94% were seen once. Sequencing was done on a sample of naive CD4+ T cells sorted from blood. Subset denoted: CD45RA+ positively selected. The receptors here all came from a man aged 18-30 years in good health.

This chain uses TRBV10-3 with TRBJ2-3, with 10 bases fitting TRBD2. The CDR3 consists of 16 residues. Germline-derived CDR1 and CDR2 are ENHRY and SYGVKD. V shed 3 bases, J shed 1 base, and the junction held 4 bases outside the gene matches. Written as DNA, the CDR3 is TGTGCCATCAGTGATTCTAGCGGGGGTGGCACAGATACGCAGTATTTT. It specifies CAISDSSGGGTDTQYF.

The J gene is TRBJ2-7, the V gene TRBV5-1; the D gene is possibly TRBD1 (6 bases). This CDR3 comprises 14 residues. Germline values: CDR1 SGHRS, CDR2 YFSETQ. Trimming shortened V by 2 bases and J by 6 bases, and 15 bases separated the two germline ends. Written as DNA, the CDR3 is TGCGCCAGCAGCTTTGAGGGGGTGGGGAGCGAGCAGTACTTC. Translating it yields CASSFEGVGSEQYF.

With respect to this clone: This CDR3 is also generated by other DNA sequences in the sample. This rearrangement joins TRBV5-4 to TRBJ2-1; the D is unclear. This CDR3 has 12 amino acids. The V gene lost 0 bases and the J gene lost 3 bases, with 1 base spanning the gap. CDR1 and CDR2 from the germline V gene are SGHNT and YYREEE (reference sequence). The CDR3 sequence is CASSLDYNEQFF. The CDR3 nucleotides read TGTGCCAGCAGCTTGGACTACAATGAGCAGTTCTTC.

V is TRBV5-4 and J is TRBJ2-7; the D gene is possibly TRBD2 (5 bases). CDR1 is SGHNT and CDR2 is YYREEE in the germline V gene (reference sequence). The CDR3 covers 17 residues. Trimming left V 3 bases short and J 4 bases short, with 23 bases between. The chain's CDR3 is CASSSGVGSLSGYEQYF. The CDR3, as DNA: TGTGCCAGCAGCTCGGGTGTGGGCTCACTCTCGGGGTACGAGCAGTACTTC.

In this sample, this clone turned up once. The identical CDR3 is also encoded by other nucleotide sequences in the sample. The genes are TRBV28 and TRBJ2-7; D is uncertain. V lost 6 bases to trimming and J lost 1 base, with 7 bases between them. CDR1 MDHEN and CDR2 SYDVKM come from the germline V gene. This CDR3 region has 12 residues. The CDR3 loop is CASRGSSYEQYF. The CDR3 DNA follows: TGTGCCAGCAGGGGATCGTCCTACGAGCAGTACTTC.

This chain uses TRBV30 with TRBJ1-2, with 7 nucleotides matching TRBD1. This CDR3 comprises 14 residues. J gave up 8 bases and V 0 bases, and 9 bases lay outside the gene matches. Per germline, CDR1 GTSNPN and CDR2 SVGIG (reference sequence). The CDR3 DNA follows: TGTGCCTGGAGTGTACGGCGACAGGGCGGCGGCTACACCTTC. It specifies CAWSVRRQGGGYTF.

V usage is TRBV7-9 and J usage is TRBJ1-2, with a tentative D call TRBD1 (5 bases). Germline loops: CDR1 SEHNR, CDR2 FQNEAQ (reference sequence). CDR3 length: 13 amino acids. V was clipped by 5 bases and J by 7 bases, with 14 bases between them. The DNA for the CDR3 is TGTGCCAGCAGCAAGACAGTGGGGGGTGGCTACACCTTC. Translating it yields CASSKTVGGGYTF. Filled out from reference TRBV7-9 and TRBJ1-2, the complete variable domain reads DTGVSQNPRHKITKRGQNVTFRCDPISEHNRLYWYRQTLGQGPEFLTYFQNEAQLEKSRLLSDRFSAERPKGSFSTLEIQRTEQGDSAMYLCASSKTVGGGYTFGSGTRLTVV.

V gene TRBV6-1 combines with J gene TRBJ2-6; tentative D call: TRBD1 (5 bases). The CDR3 length is 15 residues. Germline V lookup: CDR1 MNHNS, CDR2 SASEGT. The V gene lost 4 bases and the J gene lost 0 bases, with 7 bases spanning the gap. CDR3 residues: CASSGTYSGANVLTF. As DNA, the CDR3 is TGTGCCAGCAGTGGGACATACTCTGGGGCCAACGTCCTGACTTTC.

The chain has TRBV5-1 and TRBJ1-1; no reliable D call. The V end was cut by 0 bases, the J end by 0 bases, with 15 bases between. The CDR3 totals 17 residues. Germline V gives CDR1 SGHRS, CDR2 YFSETQ. CDR3 amino acids: CASSLGTVSQLNTEAFF. The CDR3 DNA reads TGCGCCAGCAGCTTGGGGACGGTTAGTCAGCTGAACACTGAAGCTTTCTTT.

This clone appeared a single time. The V gene is TRBV10-1, the J gene TRBJ2-2, with 7 bases aligning to TRBD1. V trimming: 3 bases; J trimming: 7 bases; junction bases outside the gene matches: 8. The CDR3 has 15 amino acids. CDR1 is WNHNN, CDR2 SYGVQD, per germline (reference sequence). The chain's CDR3 is CASSEDRAAGGELFF. The CDR3 region has the DNA TGCGCCAGCAGTGAAGACAGGGCTGCCGGCGGGGAGCTGTTTTTT.

This clone was found once. The rearrangement joins TRBV28 to TRBJ2-2; D uncertain. V was pared by 5 bases and J by 6 bases, with 7 bases between. Germline CDR1 MDHEN, CDR2 SYDVKM. This CDR3 spans 12 amino acids. DNA for the CDR3: TGTGCCAGCAGTGCCCCGCCCGGGGAGCTGTTTTTT. The encoded protein is CASSAPPGELFF.

The V call is TRBV12-5, the J call TRBJ2-2; tentative D call: TRBD2 (5 bases). The V gene lost 1 base and the J gene lost 7 bases, with 7 bases spanning the gap. This CDR3 has 13 residues. Germline loops: CDR1 LGHNT, CDR2 FRNRAP. The CDR3 is CASGLDRGGELFF. CDR3 in DNA: TGTGCTAGTGGTTTGGACCGGGGCGGGGAGCTGTTTTTT.

Regarding this clone: Different DNA sequences within this sample yield the same CDR3. The gene calls are TRBV29-1 and TRBJ2-7; a possible D gene is TRBD2 (6 bases). CDR3 length: 14 amino acids. Germline CDR1 and CDR2: SQVTM and ANQGSEA. Trimming removed 6 bases at V and 5 bases at J, with 20 bases between. The CDR3 region is CSVAEGRPRDEQYF. The CDR3 DNA reads as TGCAGCGTCGCGGAGGGCAGGCCTCGGGACGAGCAGTACTTC.

This chain links TRBV14 with TRBJ2-1; TRBD2 matches at 8 bases. There are 18 residues in the CDR3. Trimming cost V 1 base and J 0 bases; bases outside gene matches: 8. CDR1 and CDR2 from the germline V gene are SGHDN and FVKESK. In DNA form, the CDR3 reads TGTGCCAGCAGCCAAGGAATAGTAGCGGGATACTCCTACAATGAGCAGTTCTTC. Residues: CASSQGIVAGYSYNEQFF.

The chain joins TRBV2 to TRBJ2-3; TRBD2 is a possible D gene (5 bases). CDR1 is SNHLY and CDR2 is FYNNEI in the germline V gene. The CDR3 totals 17 residues. V was cut by 2 bases and J by 2 bases, with 17 bases left in between. The CDR3 bases are TGTGCCAGCAGTGAATTAGCGCCACGCCCCCCCACAGATACGCAGTATTTT. Translation: CASSELAPRPPTDTQYF.

This chain uses TRBV23-1 with TRBJ1-3, with D tentatively TRBD1 (6 bases). TRBV23-1 is an open reading frame, and its role is uncertain. The CDR3 has 17 amino acids. The V end was cut by 0 bases, the J end by 4 bases, with 16 bases between. CDR3 loop: CASSQSRGGQGGNTIYF. The CDR3 bases are TGCGCCAGCAGTCAATCGAGGGGGGGACAAGGAGGAAACACCATATATTTT.

The CDR3 coding sequence is TGTGCCAGCAGCTTAGTCGGCCCATTCGGGATAATCACAGATACGCAGTATTTT. Translation gives CASSLVGPFGIITDTQYF. The V call is TRBV7-2, the J call TRBJ2-3; D is possibly TRBD2 (5 bases). The CDR3 is 18 amino acids. Germline V CDR1 and CDR2: SGHTA, FQGNSA. V was pared by 1 base and J by 2 bases, with 19 bases between.

With respect to this clone: The sample holds other DNA sequences that translate to the same CDR3. CDR3 bases: TGTGCCAGCTCGGGCGGGACGACAGATACGCAGTATTTT. Protein product: CASSGGTTDTQYF. The chain employs TRBV9 and TRBJ2-3, with TRBD2 as a possible D gene (6 bases). This CDR3 spans 13 amino acids. Germline-derived CDR1 and CDR2 are SGDLS and YYNGEE. The V end was cut by 7 bases, the J end by 3 bases, with 12 bases between. The full variable domain, completed using reference TRBV9 and TRBJ2-3, is DSGVTQTPKHLITATGQRVTLRCSPRSGDLSVYWYQQSLDQGLQFLIQYYNGEERAKGNILERFSAQQFPDLHSELNLSSLELGDSALYFCASSGGTTDTQYFGPGTRLTVL.

The chain employs TRBV18 and TRBJ1-3; 7 nucleotides match TRBD1. Germline CDR1 is KGHSH and CDR2 is LQKENI. The CDR3 runs 17 residues. V dropped 3 bases and J dropped 0; count of bases not matched to a gene: 8. CDR3 DNA sequence: TGTGCCAGCTCACCTATAGAGCGGACAGGCTCTGGAAACACCATATATTTT. This sequence encodes CASSPIERTGSGNTIYF. The whole variable domain, remainder taken from reference TRBV18 and TRBJ1-3, is NAGVMQNPRHLVRRRGQEARLRCSPMKGHSHVYWYRQLPEEGLKFMVYLQKENIIDESGMPKERFSAEFPKEGPSILRIQQVVRGDSAAYFCASSPIERTGSGNTIYFGEGSWLTVV.

The chain joins TRBV7-6 to TRBJ2-5, with a tentative D call TRBD2 (6 bases). The V end lost 2 bases, the J end lost 5 bases, and 15 bases lay between the germline ends. Germline V lookup: CDR1 SGHVS, CDR2 FNYEAQ. The CDR3 extends over 15 amino acids. CDR3 bases: TGTGCCAGCAGCTTATCCCTGGGGACTTCGGAGACCCAGTACTTC. This sequence encodes CASSLSLGTSETQYF.

This clone has only one observation. The rearrangement links TRBV29-1 to TRBJ2-1; TRBD2 matches 7 bases. Germline CDR1 is SQVTM and CDR2 is ANQGSEA. V lost 4 bases and J lost 5; bases outside the gene matches: 5. The CDR3 is made up of 13 amino acids. CDR3 nucleotides: TGCAGCGTTGGGGGGAGGGCCAACAATGAGCAGTTCTTC. This codes for CSVGGRANNEQFF.

Note on this clone: Different DNA sequences within this sample yield the same CDR3. The chain combines TRBV30 with TRBJ1-3, with a tentative D call TRBD1 (6 bases). CDR3 length: 13 amino acids. Trimming removed 1 base at V and 2 bases at J, with 6 bases between. CDR1 GTSNPN and CDR2 SVGIG come from the germline V gene (reference sequence). CDR3 protein: CAWSGGPGNTIYF. The CDR3, as DNA: TGTGCCTGGAGTGGGGGGCCTGGAAACACCATATATTTT. The variable domain in full, completed from reference TRBV30 and TRBJ1-3, reads SQTIHQWPATLVQPVGSPLSLECTVEGTSNPNLYWYRQAAGRGLQLLFYSVGIGQISSEVPQNLSASRPQDRQFILSSKKLLLSDSGFYLCAWSGGPGNTIYFGEGSWLTVV.

The rearrangement joins TRBV6-1 to TRBJ1-2; D is uncertain. Germline lookup yields CDR1 MNHNS and CDR2 SASEGT. The ends were cut back, 4 bases at V and 7 bases at J, with 16 bases in the middle. This CDR3 has 14 amino acids. The CDR3 loop reads CASSGRTQLGGYTF. CDR3 coding DNA: TGTGCCAGCAGTGGCCGCACTCAACTCGGTGGCTACACCTTC.

The chain combines TRBV13 with TRBJ2-5; 8 positions agree with TRBD2. This CDR3 spans 17 amino acids. V shed 4 bases, J shed 2 bases, and the junction held 12 bases outside the gene matches. Germline CDR1 is PRHDT and CDR2 is FYEKMQ (reference sequence). Here the CDR3 reads CASSSVDASGQQETQYF. The DNA for the CDR3 is TGTGCCAGCAGCTCCGTCGATGCTAGCGGGCAACAAGAGACCCAGTACTTC.

This chain joins TRBV9 and TRBJ2-1, with TRBD1 matching 8 bases. This CDR3 has 17 residues. With 0 bases clipped from V and 6 bases from J, the junction kept 11 bases outside the gene matches. Germline CDR1 SGDLS, CDR2 YYNGEE. CDR3 region: CASSVEGKGTGFNEQFF. CDR3 nucleotide sequence: TGTGCCAGCAGCGTAGAGGGTAAGGGGACAGGATTCAATGAGCAGTTCTTC.

The chain combines TRBV30 with TRBJ1-5, with D perhaps TRBD1 (5 bases). The CDR3 contains 14 residues. CDR1 and CDR2 (germline): GTSNPN, SVGIG (reference sequence). The ends were cut back, 3 bases at V and 5 bases at J, with 14 bases in the middle. The CDR3 loop reads CAWSNTGEYQPQHF. The CDR3 DNA reads TGTGCCTGGAGCAATACAGGTGAATATCAGCCCCAGCATTTT.